The clone carrying this TCR beta chain was seen ten or more times. No antigen is known for it. The unsorted libraries originated from 2 million PBMCs kept at -80 C. The data stem from a study of neurological immune-mediated disorders. Study results and limitations: None of the CDR3 amino acid sequences of expanded clones were shared across subjects, and this suggested private repertoires in all groups.

Every sequencing run generated in excess of 180 million TCR-beta sequences. These sequences covered 15-18 subjects. Using its own MiXCR run on the 5' RACE reads, TCRdb lists one record per CDR3 protein. The top ten hold 1% to 1.5% of the sample, which has about 69,000 distinct CDR3 sequences, roughly 3.9% seen once. This CDR3 is built from 12 residues. J lost 6 bases, V lost 5 bases, and 4 bases had no gene match. The V gene's germline CDR1 is SQVTM and CDR2 ANQGSEA. The J gene is TRBJ1-2, the V gene TRBV29-1; 9 nucleotides line up with TRBD1. Material: PBMCs. The source of this sequence is a young man with multiple sclerosis. CDR3 in DNA: TGCAGCGTTTCCACAGGGGGCGATGGCTACACCTTC. Encoded protein: CSVSTGGDGYTF.